This TCR beta chain derives from a study of identifying expanded T cells in peripheral blood. The assay was immunoSEQ multiplex PCR, and TCRdb's table has in-frame clones only and misses some. Altogether approximately 90,000 clones are present, around 87% being singletons, with the ten largest covering roughly 5.9%. The CDR3 covers 12 residues. The V gene lost 4 bases and the J gene lost 7 bases, with 11 bases spanning the gap. Per the germline V gene, CDR1 is MNHNY and CDR2 is SVGAGI (reference sequence). The source material was blood. The chain is built from TRBV6-6 and TRBJ2-7; tentatively, D is TRBD1 (6 bases). This sequence originates from a person aged 18 to 70 in good health. The CDR3 DNA is TGTGCCAGCAGTTTCACAGGGTATGAGCAGTACTTC. This sequence encodes CASSFTGYEQYF.